This entry lists 23 T cell receptor beta chains sequenced from one sample in a study of T cell clones after liver transplantation. Sequencing used immunoSEQ multiplex PCR; TCRdb keeps in-frame clones, though not all of them. The sample includes approximately 65,000 clones, more than 85% of them seen just once. Here the sequenced sample was CD4+ T cells from blood, taken approximately 27 months after liver transplant. The source of these receptors is a human patient who received a liver transplant. Some T cells may be graft donor cells.

V is TRBV7-9 and J is TRBJ2-7, with TRBD2 matching 13 bases. Germline V CDR1 and CDR2: SEHNR, FQNEAQ (reference sequence). The J segment lost 1 base and the V segment lost 5 bases, leaving 11 bases of the junction unmatched. The CDR3 length is 18 residues. In DNA, the CDR3 is TGTGCCAGCAGCCCCCCCCGGACTAGCGGGAGATTATCCTACGAGCAGTACTTC. Amino acid sequence: CASSPPRTSGRLSYEQYF.

The rearrangement uses TRBV5-1 and TRBJ1-1; 9 nucleotides agree with TRBD1. Trimming removed 4 bases from V and 1 base from J; junction bases left unmatched: 5. Germline CDR1 and CDR2: SGHRS and YFSETQ. CDR3 size: 15 residues. The CDR3 reads CASSPWDRANTEAFF. In DNA form, the CDR3 reads TGCGCCAGCAGCCCCTGGGACAGGGCGAACACTGAAGCTTTCTTT.

The V call is TRBV21-1, the J call TRBJ1-1; the listed D gene, TRBD1, was not tested against the DNA. TRBV21-1 is listed as a pseudogene. The CDR3 is made up of 13 amino acids. The CDR3 loop is CASSARQGTEAFF. The CDR3 DNA sequence: TGTGCCAGCAGCGCCCGACAGGGAACTGAAGCTTTCTTT.

V and J are TRBV25-1 and TRBJ2-1; D call uncertain. The CDR3 is 14 amino acids. V gave up 4 bases and J gave up 2 bases, with 9 bases separating them. Germline assignment: CDR1 MGHDK and CDR2 SYGVNS. The CDR3 reads CASSGSKAYNEQFF. The CDR3 DNA follows: TGTGCCAGCAGTGGGTCGAAGGCCTACAATGAGCAGTTCTTC.

The J gene is TRBJ2-7, the V gene TRBV28, with 9 bases aligning to TRBD1. The CDR3 has 14 residues. Germline V gene sequence: CDR1 MDHEN, CDR2 SYDVKM. Losses at the gene ends were 6 bases for V and 2 bases for J; bases not matched to a gene: 5. CDR3 DNA: TGTGCCAGCAGAGAGGACAGGGGAACCTACGAGCAGTACTTC. As protein: CASREDRGTYEQYF.

The V call is TRBV2, the J call TRBJ2-5; D perhaps matches TRBD1 (6 bases). CDR3 size: 15 residues. Trimming removed 6 bases from V and 2 bases from J, with 16 bases in between. Per the germline V gene, CDR1 is SNHLY and CDR2 is FYNNEI. The CDR3 here is CASRADSPPQETQYF. Here the CDR3 DNA reads TGTGCCAGCAGAGCGGACAGTCCCCCACAAGAGACCCAGTACTTC. The full variable domain, rest sourced from reference TRBV2 and TRBJ2-5, is EPEVTQTPSHQVTQMGQEVILRCVPISNHLYFYWYRQILGQKVEFLVSFYNNEISEKSEIFDDQFSVERPDGSNFTLKIRSTKLEDSAMYFCASRADSPPQETQYFGPGTRLLVL.

This rearrangement joins TRBV29-1 to TRBJ1-3; 8 bases fit TRBD1. The trim removed 3 bases at V and 3 bases at J, leaving 4 bases unmatched. The germline V gene encodes CDR1 SQVTM and CDR2 ANQGSEA. The CDR3 has 14 residues. The CDR3 loop is CSVEPTGGGNTIYF. CDR3 nucleotides: TGCAGCGTTGAGCCTACAGGGGGTGGAAACACCATATATTTT.

The rearrangement links TRBV28 to TRBJ1-1, with no clear D. This CDR3 comprises 12 residues. Germline CDR1 and CDR2: MDHEN and SYDVKM. V lost 3 bases to trimming and J lost 5 bases, with 7 bases between them. The CDR3 nucleotides are TGTGCCAGCAGTTTGTTGGGGACTGAAGCTTTCTTT. Its translation: CASSLLGTEAFF. The variable domain in full, with the rest retrieved from reference TRBV28 and TRBJ1-1, is DVKVTQSSRYLVKRTGEKVFLECVQDMDHENMFWYRQDPGLGLRLIYFSYDVKMKEKGDIPEGYSVSREKKERFSLILESASTNQTSMYLCASSLLGTEAFFGQGTRLTVV.

V is TRBV7-2 and J is TRBJ2-1, with D unresolved. The CDR3 is 13 amino acids. Trimming pared 4 bases from V and 8 bases from J, leaving 12 bases between. Per germline, CDR1 SGHTA and CDR2 FQGNSA. This CDR3 is CASSSGSWDEQFF. The DNA for the CDR3 is TGTGCCAGCAGCTCCGGATCTTGGGATGAGCAGTTCTTC.

The chain is built from TRBV9 and TRBJ1-3; perhaps TRBD1 as D (6 bases). Trimming left V 3 bases short and J 3 bases short, with 16 bases between. This CDR3 is 16 amino acids long. The V gene's germline CDR1 is SGDLS and CDR2 YYNGEE. In DNA, the CDR3 is TGTGCCAGCAGCGCAGCCGGGGGGGCCGGTGGAAACACCATATATTTT. Protein: CASSAAGGAGGNTIYF.

This sequence joins TRBV5-1 and TRBJ2-5; 14 bases align to TRBD2. The germline CDR1 and CDR2 sequences are SGHRS and YFSETQ. V shed 4 bases and J 0 bases; nucleotides not matched to a gene: 5. The CDR3 spans 17 residues. The CDR3 DNA sequence: TGCGCCAGCAGCGCCGGGACTAGCGGGAGCTACCAAGAGACCCAGTACTTC. Its translation is CASSAGTSGSYQETQYF.

This clone showed up just once. This chain links TRBV27 with TRBJ1-1; the D is unclear. V lost 1 base and J 5 bases, leaving 11 bases between the germline ends. The CDR3 has 14 residues. Germline assignment: CDR1 MNHEY and CDR2 SMNVEV (reference sequence). CDR3 loop: CASSLLTGGTEAFF. CDR3 sequence (DNA): TGTGCCAGCAGTTTATTAACGGGCGGGACTGAAGCTTTCTTT.

By its share, this clone is medium-sized. The J gene is TRBJ1-5, the V gene TRBV28; D possibly corresponds to TRBD1 (5 bases). Germline V gene data show CDR1 as MDHEN and CDR2 as SYDVKM. This CDR3 contains 15 residues. Trimming left V 3 bases short and J 3 bases short, with 12 bases between. The CDR3 DNA reads as TGTGCCAGCAGTTTCTTACAGGACCTCAATCAGCCCCAGCATTTT. This gives the protein CASSFLQDLNQPQHF.

This clone has a single count. J is TRBJ2-3 and V is TRBV30; TRBD1 agrees at 8 bases. The CDR3 has 14 residues. The V and J ends lost 2 bases and 0 bases, in that order; junction bases with no gene match: 1. Germline V gene sequence: CDR1 GTSNPN, CDR2 SVGIG (reference sequence). DNA for the CDR3: TGTGCCTGGAGTAGGACAGGGAGCACAGATACGCAGTATTTT. Its translation is CAWSRTGSTDTQYF.

The genes are TRBV5-5 and TRBJ1-2; D is unresolved. The CDR3 has 14 residues. The germline V gene has CDR1 SGHKS and CDR2 YYEKEE (reference sequence). V gave up 1 base and J gave up 2 bases, with 9 bases separating them. The CDR3 region is CASSLFPENYGYTF. Written as DNA, the CDR3 is TGTGCCAGCAGCTTGTTTCCAGAAAACTATGGCTACACCTTC. The variable domain in full, completed from reference TRBV5-5 and TRBJ1-2, reads DAGVTQSPTHLIKTRGQQVTLRCSPISGHKSVSWYQQVLGQGPQFIFQYYEKEERGRGNFPDRFSARQFPNYSSELNVNALLLGDSALYLCASSLFPENYGYTFGSGTRLTVV.

Here the CDR3 reads CASSSWEYEQYF. In DNA form, the CDR3 reads TGTGCCAGCAGCTCTTGGGAGTACGAGCAGTACTTC. This sequence joins TRBV28 and TRBJ2-7; D is possibly TRBD2 (5 bases). The germline CDR1 and CDR2 sequences are MDHEN and SYDVKM. The CDR3 runs 12 residues. Trimming cost V 6 bases and J 4 bases, with 10 bases left between them.

The gene calls are TRBV18 and TRBJ1-4; 8 nucleotides match TRBD1. CDR1 and CDR2 from the germline V gene are KGHSH and LQKENI. Losses at the gene ends were 3 bases for V and 8 bases for J; bases not matched to a gene: 5. The CDR3 has 14 residues. This CDR3 is CASSPGQVLEKLFF. In nucleotides, the CDR3 is TGTGCCAGCTCACCGGGACAGGTCCTCGAAAAACTGTTTTTT.

This clone was seen just once. The gene calls are TRBV2 and TRBJ2-5, with a possible D match to TRBD2 (5 bases). With 2 bases removed from V and 5 bases from J, the gap between germline ends came to 15 bases. Germline assignment: CDR1 SNHLY and CDR2 FYNNEI. The CDR3 is 15 amino acids. This chain's CDR3 is CASSERQTRRETQYF. CDR3 in DNA: TGTGCCAGCAGTGAAAGGCAGACCAGGAGGGAGACCCAGTACTTC.

This chain links TRBV10-2 with TRBJ2-3, with TRBD2 matching 9 bases. The CDR3 has 15 amino acids. CDR1 and CDR2 (germline): WSHSY, SAAADI. V lost 9 bases and J lost 5; bases outside the gene matches: 12. The CDR3 loop reads CASQLSGRTGDTQYF. CDR3 coding DNA: TGCGCCAGTCAGCTTAGCGGGAGAACTGGAGATACGCAGTATTTT.

The chain employs TRBV19 and TRBJ2-1; 9 bases fit TRBD2. CDR1 LNHDA and CDR2 SQIVND come from the germline V gene (reference sequence). The V and J ends lost 5 bases and 3 bases, in that order; junction bases with no gene match: 5. The CDR3 runs 15 residues. The CDR3 loop is CASSYAGGLYNEQFF. The CDR3 DNA follows: TGTGCCAGTAGTTACGCGGGAGGGCTCTACAATGAGCAGTTCTTC.

This clone was counted a single time. The V gene is TRBV5-1, the J gene TRBJ2-7; no reliable D call. The CDR3 is 11 residues long. Germline loops: CDR1 SGHRS, CDR2 YFSETQ. Trimming removed 5 bases at V and 6 bases at J, with 9 bases between. CDR3 DNA sequence: TGCGCCAGCAGTAAAGGGCCCGAGCAGTACTTC. Encoded protein: CASSKGPEQYF.

The chain recombines TRBV5-1 with TRBJ2-3, with D hard to call. The germline CDR1 and CDR2 sequences are SGHRS and YFSETQ. There are 14 residues in the CDR3. Trimming took 0 bases from V and 4 from J, leaving 9 bases between them. CDR3 in DNA: TGCGCCAGCAGCTTGGTCCAGACCGCAGATACGCAGTATTTT. Translating it yields CASSLVQTADTQYF.

V gene TRBV5-1 combines with J gene TRBJ2-3; 7 nucleotides line up with TRBD2. The V and J ends lost 0 bases and 3 bases, in that order; junction bases with no gene match: 4. Germline loops: CDR1 SGHRS, CDR2 YFSETQ. This CDR3 has 15 residues. The CDR3: CASSLEGGKTDTQYF. Written as DNA, the CDR3 is TGCGCCAGCAGCTTGGAGGGAGGGAAGACAGATACGCAGTATTTT.